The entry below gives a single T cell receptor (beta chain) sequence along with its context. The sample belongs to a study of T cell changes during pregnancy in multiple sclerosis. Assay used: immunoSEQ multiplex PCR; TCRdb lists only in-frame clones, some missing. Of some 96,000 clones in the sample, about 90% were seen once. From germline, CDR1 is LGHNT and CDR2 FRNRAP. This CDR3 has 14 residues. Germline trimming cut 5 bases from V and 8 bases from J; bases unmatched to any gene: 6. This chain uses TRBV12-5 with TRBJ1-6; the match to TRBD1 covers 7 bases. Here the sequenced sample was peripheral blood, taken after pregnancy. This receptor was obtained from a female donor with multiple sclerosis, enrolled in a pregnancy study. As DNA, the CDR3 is TGTGCTAGTGGTCGACAGGGTCAGGATTCACCCCTCCACTTT. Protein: CASGRQGQDSPLHF.